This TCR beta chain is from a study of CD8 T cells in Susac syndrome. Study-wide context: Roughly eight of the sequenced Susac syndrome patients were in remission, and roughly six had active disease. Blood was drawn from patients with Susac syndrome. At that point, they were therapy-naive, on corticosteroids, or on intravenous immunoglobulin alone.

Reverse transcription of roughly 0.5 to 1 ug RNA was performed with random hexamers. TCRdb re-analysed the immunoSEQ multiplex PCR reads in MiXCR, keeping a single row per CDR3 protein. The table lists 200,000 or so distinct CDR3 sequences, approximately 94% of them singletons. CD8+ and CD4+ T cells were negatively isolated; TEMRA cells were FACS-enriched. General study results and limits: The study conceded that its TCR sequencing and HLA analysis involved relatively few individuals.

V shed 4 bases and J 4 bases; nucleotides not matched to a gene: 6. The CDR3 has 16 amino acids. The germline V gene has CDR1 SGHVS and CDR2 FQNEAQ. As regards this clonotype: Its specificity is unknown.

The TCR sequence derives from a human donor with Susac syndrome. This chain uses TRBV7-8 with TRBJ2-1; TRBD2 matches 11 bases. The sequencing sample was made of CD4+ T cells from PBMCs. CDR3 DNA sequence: TGTGCCAGCAGCTCCCTTAGCGGGGGGGCGTACAATGAGCAGTTCTTC. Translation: CASSSLSGGAYNEQFF. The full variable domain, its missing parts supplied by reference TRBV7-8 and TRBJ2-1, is GAGVSQSPRYKVAKRGQDVALRCDPISGHVSLFWYQQALGQGPEFLTYFQNEAQLDKSGLPSDRFFAERPEGSVSTLKIQRTQQEDSAVYLCASSSLSGGAYNEQFFGPGTRLTVL.